The 12 T cell receptor beta chains below were found in one sample sequenced in a study of identical twins. MiXCR, applied by TCRdb to the 5' RACE reads, yields one record per CDR3 protein. Of 1.5 million to 2 million distinct CDR3 sequences in the sample, 32% are singletons; the top ten hold around 0.3%. The source material was cord blood. These receptors were obtained from a newborn girl in good health.

This rearrangement joins TRBV4-1 to TRBJ2-1; possibly TRBD2 for D (5 bases). Trimming pared 0 bases from V and 9 bases from J, leaving 18 bases between. In germline, CDR1 is MGHRA, CDR2 YSYEKL. CDR3 size: 16 residues. The chain's CDR3 is CASSQDARAATLEQFF. The DNA for the CDR3 is TGCGCCAGCAGCCAAGATGCACGAGCGGCAACTCTTGAGCAGTTCTTC.

This clonotype was counted once. The chain links TRBV6-1 to TRBJ2-2, with 7 bases matching TRBD1. This CDR3 spans 13 amino acids. V gave up 6 bases and J gave up 7 bases; unmatched junction bases: 5. From germline, CDR1 is MNHNS and CDR2 SASEGT. CDR3 coding DNA: TGTGCCAGCAGGACCAGGGGGATCGGGGAGCTGTTTTTT. This sequence encodes CASRTRGIGELFF.

This clonotype turned up a few times. This chain's CDR3 is CASSSQRVYGYTF. CDR3 bases: TGTGCCAGCAGCTCCCAGCGGGTTTATGGCTACACCTTC. The chain is built from TRBV7-9 and TRBJ1-2, with unresolved D. Germline V gene lookup returns CDR1 SEHNR and CDR2 FQNEAQ (reference sequence). The CDR3 loop spans 13 amino acids. The germline V and J ends were trimmed by 4 bases and 5 bases, with 11 bases remaining between them.

The chain joins TRBV7-9 to TRBJ1-2, with 7 nucleotides matching TRBD1. With V trimmed by 4 bases and J by 8 bases, 13 bases remained unmatched. This CDR3 contains 15 residues. From germline, CDR1 is SEHNR and CDR2 FQNEAQ (reference sequence). The DNA for the CDR3 is TGTGCCAGCAGCTATGTGAGGGGGCCTACTCGGGGCTACACCTTC. Translation: CASSYVRGPTRGYTF.

This clonotype came up a few times. This chain joins TRBV18 and TRBJ2-3, with 7 bases fitting TRBD2. The CDR3 covers 14 residues. Germline CDR1 and CDR2: KGHSH and LQKENI. V shed 3 bases, J shed 5 bases, and the junction held 5 bases outside the gene matches. The CDR3 loop reads CASSPWRGLDTQYF. The CDR3 DNA follows: TGTGCCAGCTCACCTTGGCGGGGGTTAGATACGCAGTATTTT.

This clonotype was seen a handful of times. The chain uses TRBV5-1 and TRBJ2-7, with D uncertain. The germline V gene encodes CDR1 SGHRS and CDR2 YFSETQ. This CDR3 has 15 amino acids. The V end was cut by 4 bases, the J end by 2 bases, with 16 bases between. The CDR3 spells CASSGMWGRTYEQYF. CDR3 coding DNA: TGCGCCAGCAGCGGTATGTGGGGTCGGACCTACGAGCAGTACTTC. The complete variable domain, with remaining parts taken from reference TRBV5-1 and TRBJ2-7, reads KAGVTQTPRYLIKTRGQQVTLSCSPISGHRSVSWYQQTPGQGLQFLFEYFSETQRNKGNFPGRFSGRQFSNSRSEMNVSTLELGDSALYLCASSGMWGRTYEQYFGPGTRLTVT.

The rearrangement joins TRBV6-5 to TRBJ2-1; D unclear. Trimming shortened V by 0 bases and J by 9 bases, and 9 bases separated the two germline ends. Germline-derived CDR1 and CDR2 are MNHEY and SVGAGI. This CDR3 comprises 13 residues. For the CDR3, the DNA is TGTGCCAGCAGTTACTCGAATCTCGGTGAGCAGTTCTTC. This translates into CASSYSNLGEQFF.

This clonotype was detected only a few times. The J gene is TRBJ2-5, the V gene TRBV4-2; the D is unclear. V was trimmed by 0 bases and J by 1 base, leaving 9 bases between them. The germline V gene encodes CDR1 LGHNA and CDR2 YNFKEQ. CDR3 length equals 15 residues. For the CDR3, the DNA is TGTGCCAGCAGCCAAGATCCCCCAATCCAAGAGACCCAGTACTTC. This translates into CASSQDPPIQETQYF.

The chain uses TRBV10-3 and TRBJ1-1; a weak D match, TRBD1 (6 bases). The CDR3 is 13 residues long. Germline-derived CDR1 and CDR2 are ENHRY and SYGVKD. Trimming removed 9 bases at V and 7 bases at J, with 18 bases between. In DNA form, the CDR3 reads TGTGCCATTAAGGGGGACGTGGTGGTTGAAGCTTTCTTT. It translates to CAIKGDVVVEAFF.

This clonotype was observed a few times. The CDR3 bases are TGCAGCGTCACGGATAGGGGGGAGACCCAGTACTTC. Its translation is CSVTDRGETQYF. V and J are TRBV29-1 and TRBJ2-5, with a weak D call TRBD1 (6 bases). With 6 bases removed from V and 5 bases from J, the gap between germline ends came to 13 bases. This CDR3 has 12 residues. In germline, CDR1 is SQVTM, CDR2 ANQGSEA.

This clonotype was seen more than once but under ten times. The chain uses TRBV10-3 and TRBJ1-5; D call uncertain. The germline V gene encodes CDR1 ENHRY and CDR2 SYGVKD. V was pared by 4 bases and J by 5 bases, with 18 bases between. The CDR3 contains 16 residues. The CDR3 DNA follows: TGTGCCATCAGTGTCGCAGGCCCCGGATCTTATCAGCCCCAGCATTTT. This gives the protein CAISVAGPGSYQPQHF.

About this clonotype: A read error may account for a junction end that differs from germline. This sequence joins TRBV20-1 and TRBJ2-7; 7 nucleotides align to TRBD2. The CDR3 covers 15 residues. Per germline, CDR1 DFQATT and CDR2 SNEGSKA (reference sequence). CDR3: CNARDKAGVKYEQYF. CDR3 DNA: TGCAATGCTAGAGATAAGGCGGGAGTAAAGTACGAGCAGTACTTC.